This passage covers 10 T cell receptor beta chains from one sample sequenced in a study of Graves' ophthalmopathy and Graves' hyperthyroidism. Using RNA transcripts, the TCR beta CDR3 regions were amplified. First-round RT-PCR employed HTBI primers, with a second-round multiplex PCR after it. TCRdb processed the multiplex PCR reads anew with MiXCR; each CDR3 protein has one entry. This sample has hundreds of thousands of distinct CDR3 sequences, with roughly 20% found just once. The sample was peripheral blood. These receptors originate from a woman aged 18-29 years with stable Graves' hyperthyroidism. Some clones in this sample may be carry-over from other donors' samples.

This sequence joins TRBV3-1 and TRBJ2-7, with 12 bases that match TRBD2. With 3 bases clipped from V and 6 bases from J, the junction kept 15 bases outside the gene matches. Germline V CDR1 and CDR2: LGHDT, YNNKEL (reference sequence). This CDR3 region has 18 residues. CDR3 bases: TGTGCCAGCAGCCAGGTGCTAGCGGGAGGGCCTGTTTCCGGCGAGCAGTACTTC. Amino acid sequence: CASSQVLAGGPVSGEQYF.

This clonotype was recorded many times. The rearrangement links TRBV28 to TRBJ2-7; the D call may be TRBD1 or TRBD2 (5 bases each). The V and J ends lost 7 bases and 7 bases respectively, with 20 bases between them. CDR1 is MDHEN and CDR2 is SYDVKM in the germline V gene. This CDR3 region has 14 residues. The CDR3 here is CASTPDPEGREQYF. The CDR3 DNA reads TGTGCCAGCACCCCGGACCCCGAGGGGCGGGAGCAGTACTTC.

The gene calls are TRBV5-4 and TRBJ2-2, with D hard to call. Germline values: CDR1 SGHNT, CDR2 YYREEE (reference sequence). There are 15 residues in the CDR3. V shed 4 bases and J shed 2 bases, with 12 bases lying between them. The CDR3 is CASSGSSINTGELFF. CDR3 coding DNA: TGTGCCAGCAGCGGATCGAGTATTAACACCGGGGAGCTGTTTTTT.

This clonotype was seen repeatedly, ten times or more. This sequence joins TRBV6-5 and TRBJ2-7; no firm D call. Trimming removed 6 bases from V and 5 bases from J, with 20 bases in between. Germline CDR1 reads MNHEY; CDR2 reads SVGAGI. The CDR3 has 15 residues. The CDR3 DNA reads TGTGCCAGCAGCAGAAGTTCGGGCCAGTTCCACGAGCAGTACTTC. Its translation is CASSRSSGQFHEQYF.

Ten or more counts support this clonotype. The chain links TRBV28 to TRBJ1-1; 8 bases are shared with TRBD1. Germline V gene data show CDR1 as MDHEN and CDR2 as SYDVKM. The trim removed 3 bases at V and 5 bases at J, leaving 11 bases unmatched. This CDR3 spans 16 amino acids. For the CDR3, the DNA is TGTGCCAGCAGTTTGGGGACGACAGGGGTGAGAACTGAAGCTTTCTTT. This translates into CASSLGTTGVRTEAFF.

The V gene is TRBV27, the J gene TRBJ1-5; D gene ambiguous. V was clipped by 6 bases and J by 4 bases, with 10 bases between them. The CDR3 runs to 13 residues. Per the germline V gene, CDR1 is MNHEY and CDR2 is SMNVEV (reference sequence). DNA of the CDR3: TGTGCCAGCAGACAGACCTTTAATCAGCCCCAGCATTTT. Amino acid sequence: CASRQTFNQPQHF.

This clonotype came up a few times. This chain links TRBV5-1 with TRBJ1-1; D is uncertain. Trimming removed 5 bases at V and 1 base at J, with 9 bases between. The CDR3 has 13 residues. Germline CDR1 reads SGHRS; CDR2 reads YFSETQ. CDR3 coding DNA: TGCGCCAGCAGGGTAGGCTCGAACACTGAAGCTTTCTTT. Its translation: CASRVGSNTEAFF.

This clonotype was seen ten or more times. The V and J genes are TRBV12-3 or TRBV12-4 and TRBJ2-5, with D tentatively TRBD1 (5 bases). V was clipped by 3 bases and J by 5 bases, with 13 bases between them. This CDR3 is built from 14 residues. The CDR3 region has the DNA TGTGCCAGCAGTTTGGGTGTGGGGCCGGAGACCCAGTACTTC. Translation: CASSLGVGPETQYF.

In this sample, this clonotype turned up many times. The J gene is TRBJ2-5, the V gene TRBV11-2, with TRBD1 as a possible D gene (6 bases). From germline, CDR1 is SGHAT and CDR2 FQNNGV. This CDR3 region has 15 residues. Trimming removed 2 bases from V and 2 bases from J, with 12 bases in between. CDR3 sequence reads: CASSLIPGQQETQYF. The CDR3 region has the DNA TGTGCCAGCAGCTTAATCCCGGGACAACAAGAGACCCAGTACTTC.

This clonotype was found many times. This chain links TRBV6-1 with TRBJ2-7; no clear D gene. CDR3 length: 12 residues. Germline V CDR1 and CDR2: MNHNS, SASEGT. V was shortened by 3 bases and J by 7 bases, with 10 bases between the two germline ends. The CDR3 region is CASSDRIREQYF. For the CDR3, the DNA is TGTGCCAGCAGTGACAGGATACGGGAGCAGTACTTC.